This T cell receptor beta chain was documented in a study of CD8+ T cells in alopecia areata. Sequencing templates came from extracted RNA that was reverse transcribed into cDNA. Assay: immunoSEQ multiplex PCR; the TCRdb copy retains only in-frame clones and omits some. Found here are 200,000 to 250,000 clones, 50% to 60% of them singletons; the top ten hold just over 0.45%. The CDR3 has 14 amino acids. V lost 0 bases, J lost 3 bases, and 10 bases lay in between. In germline, CDR1 is SGDLS, CDR2 YYNGEE. The chain links TRBV9 to TRBJ2-7; no firm D call. The sequences come from CD4+ T cells sorted from blood, collected at week 0. The receptor comes from a human donor with alopecia areata. CDR3 in DNA: TGTGCCAGCAGCGTAGATAATCTGCGCTACGAGCAGTACTTC. It specifies CASSVDNLRYEQYF.